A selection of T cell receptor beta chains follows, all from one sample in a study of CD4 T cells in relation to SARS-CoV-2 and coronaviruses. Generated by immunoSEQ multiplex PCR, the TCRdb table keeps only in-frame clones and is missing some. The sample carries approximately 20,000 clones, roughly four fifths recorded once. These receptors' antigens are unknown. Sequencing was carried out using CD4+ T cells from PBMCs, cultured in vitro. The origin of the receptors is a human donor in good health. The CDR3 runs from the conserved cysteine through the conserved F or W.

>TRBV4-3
CASSQDGGTGNTIYF
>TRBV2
CASTRGHAGASTDTQYF
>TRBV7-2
CASSLYRDRAYEQYF
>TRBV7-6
CASSSQGFGREKLFF
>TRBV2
CASRGQGVNEQYF
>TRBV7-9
CASSLGGENIQYF
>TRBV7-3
CASSFLGQLETQYF
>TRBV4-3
CASSPSSGGRTDTQYF
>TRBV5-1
CASRGQGGNYGYTF
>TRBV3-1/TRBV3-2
CASSQAGGRDNEQFF